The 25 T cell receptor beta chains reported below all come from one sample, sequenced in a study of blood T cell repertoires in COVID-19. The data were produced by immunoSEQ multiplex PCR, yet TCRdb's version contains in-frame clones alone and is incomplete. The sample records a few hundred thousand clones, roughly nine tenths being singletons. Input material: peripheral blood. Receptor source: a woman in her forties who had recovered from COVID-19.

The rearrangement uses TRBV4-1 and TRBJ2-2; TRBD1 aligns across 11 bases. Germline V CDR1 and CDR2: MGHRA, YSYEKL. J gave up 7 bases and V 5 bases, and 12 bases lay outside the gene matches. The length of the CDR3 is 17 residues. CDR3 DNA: TGCGCCAGCAGCTCCCCCGAAGGACAGGGGGCGATCGGGGAGCTGTTTTTT. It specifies CASSSPEGQGAIGELFF.

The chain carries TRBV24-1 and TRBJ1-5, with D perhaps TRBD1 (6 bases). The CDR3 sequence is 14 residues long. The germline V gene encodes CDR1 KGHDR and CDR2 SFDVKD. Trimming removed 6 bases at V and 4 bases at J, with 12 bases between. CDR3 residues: CATSLGGSNQPQHF. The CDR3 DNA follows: TGTGCCACCAGTTTAGGGGGTTCTAATCAGCCCCAGCATTTT.

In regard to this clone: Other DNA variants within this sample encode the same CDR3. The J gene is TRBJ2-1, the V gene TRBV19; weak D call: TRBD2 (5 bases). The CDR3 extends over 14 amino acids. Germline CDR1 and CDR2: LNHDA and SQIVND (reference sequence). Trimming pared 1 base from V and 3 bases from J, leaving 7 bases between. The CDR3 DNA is TGTGCCAGTAGTATAGCGGGGAGCTACAATGAGCAGTTCTTC. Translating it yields CASSIAGSYNEQFF. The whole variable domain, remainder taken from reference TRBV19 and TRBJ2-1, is DGGITQSPKYLFRKEGQNVTLSCEQNLNHDAMYWYRQDPGQGLRLIYYSQIVNDFQKGDIAEGYSVSREKKESFPLTVTSAQKNPTAFYLCASSIAGSYNEQFFGPGTRLTVL.

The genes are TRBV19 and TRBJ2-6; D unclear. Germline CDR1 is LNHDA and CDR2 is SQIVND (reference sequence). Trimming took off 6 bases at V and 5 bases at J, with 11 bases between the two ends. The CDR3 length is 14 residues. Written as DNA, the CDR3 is TGTGCCAGTAGCCCGACATCGTGGGCCAACGTCCTGACTTTC. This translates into CASSPTSWANVLTF. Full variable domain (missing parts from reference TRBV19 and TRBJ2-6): DGGITQSPKYLFRKEGQNVTLSCEQNLNHDAMYWYRQDPGQGLRLIYYSQIVNDFQKGDIAEGYSVSREKKESFPLTVTSAQKNPTAFYLCASSPTSWANVLTFGAGSRLTVL.

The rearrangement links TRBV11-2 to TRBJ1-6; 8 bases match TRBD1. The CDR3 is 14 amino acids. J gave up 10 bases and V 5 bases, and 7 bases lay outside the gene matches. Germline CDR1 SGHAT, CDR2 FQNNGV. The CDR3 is CASSRDRFGSPLHF. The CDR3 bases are TGTGCCAGCAGCCGGGACAGGTTTGGATCACCCCTCCACTTT.

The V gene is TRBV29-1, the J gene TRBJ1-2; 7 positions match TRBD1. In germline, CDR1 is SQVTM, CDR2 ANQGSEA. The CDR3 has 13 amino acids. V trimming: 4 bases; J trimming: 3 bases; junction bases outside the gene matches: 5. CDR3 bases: TGCAGCGTTGTTCGACAGGGATACTATGGCTACACCTTC. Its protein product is CSVVRQGYYGYTF.

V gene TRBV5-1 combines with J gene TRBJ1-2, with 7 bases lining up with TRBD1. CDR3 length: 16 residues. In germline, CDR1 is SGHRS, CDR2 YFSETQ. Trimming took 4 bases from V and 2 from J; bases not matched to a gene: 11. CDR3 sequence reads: CASSMGTAIPNYGYTF. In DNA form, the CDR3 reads TGCGCCAGCAGCATGGGGACAGCGATTCCGAACTATGGCTACACCTTC.

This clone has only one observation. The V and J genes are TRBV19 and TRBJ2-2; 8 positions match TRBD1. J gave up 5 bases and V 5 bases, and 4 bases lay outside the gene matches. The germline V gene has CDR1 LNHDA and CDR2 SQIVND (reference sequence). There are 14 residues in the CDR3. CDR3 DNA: TGTGCCAGTAGTGCGGACAGGGCAACCGGGGAGCTGTTTTTT. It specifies CASSADRATGELFF.

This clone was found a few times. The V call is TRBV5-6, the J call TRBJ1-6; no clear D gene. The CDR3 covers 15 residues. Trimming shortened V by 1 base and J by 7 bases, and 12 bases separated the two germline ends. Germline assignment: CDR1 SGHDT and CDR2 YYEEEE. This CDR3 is CASSLSPRTNSPLHF. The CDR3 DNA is TGTGCCAGCAGCTTGTCTCCACGTACAAATTCACCCCTCCACTTT.

The DNA for the CDR3 is TGTGCCAGTGCCGCGAGCGGGGCTTACAATGAGCAGTTCTTC. Its protein is CASAASGAYNEQFF. This chain uses TRBV28 with TRBJ2-1, with 7 bases lining up with TRBD2. This CDR3 contains 14 residues. Trimming removed 9 bases from V and 4 bases from J; junction bases left unmatched: 9. Per the germline V gene, CDR1 is MDHEN and CDR2 is SYDVKM.

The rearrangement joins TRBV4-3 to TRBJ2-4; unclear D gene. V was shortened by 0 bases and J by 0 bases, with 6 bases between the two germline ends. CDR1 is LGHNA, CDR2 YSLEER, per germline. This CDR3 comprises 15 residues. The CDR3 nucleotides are TGCGCCAGCAGCCAAGACTCTCTAGCCAAAAACATTCAGTACTTC. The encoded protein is CASSQDSLAKNIQYF.

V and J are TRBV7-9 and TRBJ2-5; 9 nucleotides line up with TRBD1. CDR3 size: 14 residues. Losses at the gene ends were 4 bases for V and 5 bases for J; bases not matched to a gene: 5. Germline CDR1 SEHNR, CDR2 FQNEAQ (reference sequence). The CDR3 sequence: CASSWGQGGETQYF. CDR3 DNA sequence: TGTGCCAGCAGCTGGGGACAGGGTGGGGAGACCCAGTACTTC.

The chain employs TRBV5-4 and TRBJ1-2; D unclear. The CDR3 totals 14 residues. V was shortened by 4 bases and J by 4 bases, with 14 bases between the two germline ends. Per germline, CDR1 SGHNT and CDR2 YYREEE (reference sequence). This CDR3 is CASSILRGSYGYTF. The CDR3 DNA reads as TGTGCCAGCAGCATTTTACGGGGTTCCTATGGCTACACCTTC. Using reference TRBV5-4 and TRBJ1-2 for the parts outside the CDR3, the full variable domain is ETGVTQSPTHLIKTRGQQVTLRCSSQSGHNTVSWYQQALGQGPQFIFQYYREEENGRGNFPPRFSGLQFPNYSSELNVNALELDDSALYLCASSILRGSYGYTFGSGTRLTVV.

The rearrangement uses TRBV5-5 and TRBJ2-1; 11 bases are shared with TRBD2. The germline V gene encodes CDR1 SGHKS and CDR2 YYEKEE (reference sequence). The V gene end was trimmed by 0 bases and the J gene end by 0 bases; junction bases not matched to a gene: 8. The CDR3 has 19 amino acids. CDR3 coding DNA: TGTGCCAGCAGCTTGGTTCCTAGCGGGGGGCTTAGCTCCTACAATGAGCAGTTCTTC. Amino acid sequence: CASSLVPSGGLSSYNEQFF.

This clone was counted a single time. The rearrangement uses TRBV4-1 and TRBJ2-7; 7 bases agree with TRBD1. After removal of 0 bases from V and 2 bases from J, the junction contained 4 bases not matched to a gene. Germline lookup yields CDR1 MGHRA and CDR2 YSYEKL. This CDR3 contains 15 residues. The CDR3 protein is CASSQDLGQTYEQYV. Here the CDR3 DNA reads TGCGCCAGCAGCCAAGATCTGGGACAGACCTACGAGCAGTACGTC.

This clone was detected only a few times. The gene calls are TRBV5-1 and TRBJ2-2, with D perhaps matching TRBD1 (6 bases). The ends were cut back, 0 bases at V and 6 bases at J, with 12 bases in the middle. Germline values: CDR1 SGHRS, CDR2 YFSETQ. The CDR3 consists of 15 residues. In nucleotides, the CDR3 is TGCGCCAGCAGCTTGGAGGGACACCGAGCCGGGGAGCTGTTTTTT. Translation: CASSLEGHRAGELFF.

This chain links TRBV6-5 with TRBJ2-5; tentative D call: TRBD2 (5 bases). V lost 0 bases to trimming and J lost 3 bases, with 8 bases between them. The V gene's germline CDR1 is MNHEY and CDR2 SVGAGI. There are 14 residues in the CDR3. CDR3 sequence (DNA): TGTGCCAGCAGTTACTCGAGCGGAGAAGAGACCCAGTACTTC. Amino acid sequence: CASSYSSGEETQYF.

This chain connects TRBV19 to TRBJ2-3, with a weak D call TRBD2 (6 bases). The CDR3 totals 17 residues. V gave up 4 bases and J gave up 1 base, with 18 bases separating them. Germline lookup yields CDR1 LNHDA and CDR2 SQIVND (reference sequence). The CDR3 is CASSTNPWREGTDTQYF. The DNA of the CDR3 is TGTGCCAGTAGTACGAACCCCTGGCGGGAAGGCACAGATACGCAGTATTTT.

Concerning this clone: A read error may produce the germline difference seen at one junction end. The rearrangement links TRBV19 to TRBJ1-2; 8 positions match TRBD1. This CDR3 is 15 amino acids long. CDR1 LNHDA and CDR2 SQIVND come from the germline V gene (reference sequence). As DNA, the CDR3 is TGTGCCAGTAGTATAGCCCAGGGGGCTGAGTATGGCTACATCTTC. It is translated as CASSIAQGAEYGYIF.

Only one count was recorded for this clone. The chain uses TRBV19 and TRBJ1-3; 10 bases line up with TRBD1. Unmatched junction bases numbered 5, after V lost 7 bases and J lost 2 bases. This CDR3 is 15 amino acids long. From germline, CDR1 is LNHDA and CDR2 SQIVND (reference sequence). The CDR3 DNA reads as TGTGCCAGTACCCCCGGACAGGGGGCTGGAAACACCATATATTTT. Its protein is CASTPGQGAGNTIYF.

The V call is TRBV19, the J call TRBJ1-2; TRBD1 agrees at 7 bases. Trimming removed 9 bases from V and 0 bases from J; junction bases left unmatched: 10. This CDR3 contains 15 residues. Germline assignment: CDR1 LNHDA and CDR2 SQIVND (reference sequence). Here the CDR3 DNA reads TGTGCCAGCAGGGACAGTCCATCCACTAACTATGGCTACACCTTC. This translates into CASRDSPSTNYGYTF.

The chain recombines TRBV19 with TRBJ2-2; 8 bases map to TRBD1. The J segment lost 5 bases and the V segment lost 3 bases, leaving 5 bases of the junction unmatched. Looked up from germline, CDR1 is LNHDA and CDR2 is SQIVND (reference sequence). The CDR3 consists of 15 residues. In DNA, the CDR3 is TGTGCCAGTAGTATCAACAGGGGGAGGACCGGGGAGCTGTTTTTT. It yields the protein CASSINRGRTGELFF. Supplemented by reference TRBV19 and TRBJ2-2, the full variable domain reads DGGITQSPKYLFRKEGQNVTLSCEQNLNHDAMYWYRQDPGQGLRLIYYSQIVNDFQKGDIAEGYSVSREKKESFPLTVTSAQKNPTAFYLCASSINRGRTGELFFGEGSRLTVL.

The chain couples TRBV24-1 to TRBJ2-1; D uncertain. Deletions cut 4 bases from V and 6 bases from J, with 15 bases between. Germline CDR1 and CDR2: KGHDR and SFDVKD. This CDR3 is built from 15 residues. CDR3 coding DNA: TGTGCCACCAGTGACCTGGCAATTGATACCAATGAGCAGTTCTTC. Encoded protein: CATSDLAIDTNEQFF.

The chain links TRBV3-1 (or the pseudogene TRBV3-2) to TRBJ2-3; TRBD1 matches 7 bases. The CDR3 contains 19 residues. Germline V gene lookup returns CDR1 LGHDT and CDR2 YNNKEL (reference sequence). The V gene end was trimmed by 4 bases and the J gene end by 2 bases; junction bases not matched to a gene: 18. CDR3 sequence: CASSPARPGTAPITDTQYF. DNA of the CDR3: TGTGCCAGCAGCCCAGCCCGACCCGGGACAGCCCCTATCACAGATACGCAGTATTTT.

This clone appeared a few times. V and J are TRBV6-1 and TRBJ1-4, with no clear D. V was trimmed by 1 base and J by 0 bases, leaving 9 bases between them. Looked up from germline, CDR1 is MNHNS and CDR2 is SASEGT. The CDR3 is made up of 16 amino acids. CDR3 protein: CASSEEREATNEKLFF. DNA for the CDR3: TGTGCCAGCAGTGAAGAGAGGGAAGCAACTAATGAAAAACTGTTTTTT.